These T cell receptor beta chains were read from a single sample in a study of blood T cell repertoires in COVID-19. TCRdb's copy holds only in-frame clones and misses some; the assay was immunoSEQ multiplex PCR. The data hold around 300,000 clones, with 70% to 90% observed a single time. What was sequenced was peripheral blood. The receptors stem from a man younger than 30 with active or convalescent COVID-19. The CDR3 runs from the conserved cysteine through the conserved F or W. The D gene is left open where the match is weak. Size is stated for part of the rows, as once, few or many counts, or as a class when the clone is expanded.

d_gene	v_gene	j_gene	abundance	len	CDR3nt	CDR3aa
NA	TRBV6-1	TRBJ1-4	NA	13	TGTGCCAGCAGTGACCAACAGGGAGAAAAACTGTTTTTT	CASSDQQGEKLFF
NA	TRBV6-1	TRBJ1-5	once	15	TGTGCCAGCAGTGAGGACCTTGGGAGGGATCAGCCCCAGCATTTT	CASSEDLGRDQPQHF
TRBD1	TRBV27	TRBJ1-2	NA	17	TGTGCCAGCAGTTTAAGGGGATGGACAGGGGGCGCCTATGGCTACACCTTC	CASSLRGWTGGAYGYTF
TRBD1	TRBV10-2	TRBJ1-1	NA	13	TGCGCCAGCAACCAAGGGACAGTCACTGAAGCTTTCTTT	CASNQGTVTEAFF
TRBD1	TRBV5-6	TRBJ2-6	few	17	TGTGCCAGCAGCTTGGACAGGGGATGGTCTGGGGCCAACGTCCTGACTTTC	CASSLDRGWSGANVLTF
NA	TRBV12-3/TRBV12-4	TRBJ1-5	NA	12	TGTGCCAGCAGTAACCGGGGTCAGCCCCAGCATTTT	CASSNRGQPQHF
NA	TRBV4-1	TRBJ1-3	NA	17	TGCGCCAGCAGCCAACGAGACCGGGAGAGCTCTGGAAACACCATATATTTT	CASSQRDRESSGNTIYF
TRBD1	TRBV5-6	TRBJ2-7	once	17	TGTGCCAGCAGCTTGGGGGGACAGGGGCCCGTCAGCTACGAGCAGTACTTC	CASSLGGQGPVSYEQYF
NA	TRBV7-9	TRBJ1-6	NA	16	TGTGCCAGTAGAGGTGGGCAGGGTGTCAATAATTCACCCCTCCACTTT	CASRGGQGVNNSPLHF
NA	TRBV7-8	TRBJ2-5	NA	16	TGTGCCAGCAGACAGAGCACAACCACAGGGTGGGAGACCCAGTACTTC	CASRQSTTTGWETQYF
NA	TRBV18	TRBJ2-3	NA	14	TGTGCCAGCTCAGGGGGCAGGGCGGCAGATACGCAGTATTTT	CASSGGRAADTQYF
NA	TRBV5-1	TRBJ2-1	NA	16	TGCGCCAGCAGTACCGGTGGGGGGAGCTCCTACAATGAGCAGTTCTTC	CASSTGGGSSYNEQFF
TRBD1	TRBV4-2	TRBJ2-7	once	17	TGTGCCAGCAGCCGCCGGGGGGGGGACAGGGGCGCCTACGAGCAGTACTTC	CASSRRGGDRGAYEQYF
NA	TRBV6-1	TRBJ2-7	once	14	TGTGCCAGCAGTGACCCCAAGAGCTCCTACGAGCAGTACTTC	CASSDPKSSYEQYF
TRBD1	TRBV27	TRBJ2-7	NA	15	TGTGCCAGCAGTCTCTCGGGACAGGCGGACTACGAGCAGTACTTC	CASSLSGQADYEQYF
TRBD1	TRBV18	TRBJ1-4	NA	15	TGTGCCAGCTCACCACGGGACAGGACCTTGGAAAAACTGTTTTTT	CASSPRDRTLEKLFF
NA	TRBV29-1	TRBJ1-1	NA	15	TGCAGCGTTCAGATTAGGGGAAAGAAGAACACTGAAGCTTTCTTT	CSVQIRGKKNTEAFF
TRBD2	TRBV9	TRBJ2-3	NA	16	TGTGCCAGCAGCGTAGCCGGGGGGGCCGGCACAGATACGCAGTATTTT	CASSVAGGAGTDTQYF
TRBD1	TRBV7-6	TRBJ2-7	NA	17	TGTGCCAGCAGCTTAGCTAAGGACAGGAGATACGTCTGGGAGCAGTACTTC	CASSLAKDRRYVWEQYF
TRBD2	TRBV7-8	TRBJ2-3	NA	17	TGTGCCAGCAGCTTAGGATTCGGGGGAGGGTCAAGAGATACGCAGTATTTT	CASSLGFGGGSRDTQYF
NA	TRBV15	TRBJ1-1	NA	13	TGTGCCACCCCTGAAAAAGATCAGGGGGAAGCTTTCTTT	CATPEKDQGEAFF
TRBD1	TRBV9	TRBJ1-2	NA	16	TGTGCCAGCAGCGTAGGGGGACAGGGGCGATACTATGGCTACACCTTC	CASSVGGQGRYYGYTF
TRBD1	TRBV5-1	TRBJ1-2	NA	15	TGCGCCAGCAGCCGCGGGACAGATCTTAACTATGGCTACACCTTC	CASSRGTDLNYGYTF
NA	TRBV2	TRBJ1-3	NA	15	TGTGCCAGCAGTGAATTCCGGGACTCTGGAAACACCATATATTTT	CASSEFRDSGNTIYF
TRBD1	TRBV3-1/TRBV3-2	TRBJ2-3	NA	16	TGTGCCAGCAGCCAAGGTCCCGGACAGGTGGTAGATACGCAGTATTTT	CASSQGPGQVVDTQYF
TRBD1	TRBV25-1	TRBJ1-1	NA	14	TGTGCCAGCAGTACCGGGACAGGGTTGTCTGAAGCTTTCTTT	CASSTGTGLSEAFF
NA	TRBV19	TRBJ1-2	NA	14	TGTGCCAGCCTTCTCCCTTGGCCAGACTATGGCTACACCTTC	CASLLPWPDYGYTF
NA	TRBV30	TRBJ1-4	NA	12	TGTGCCTGGTCTGACCGGAGGGAAAAACTGTTTTTT	CAWSDRREKLFF
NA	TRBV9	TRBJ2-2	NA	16	TGTGCCAGCAGCTCATTGGGAACTAGTGGCACCGGGGAGCTGTTTTTT	CASSSLGTSGTGELFF
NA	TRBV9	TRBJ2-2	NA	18	TGTGCCAGCAGCGTAGACCTTGCGGGGGCCAAGAACACCGGGGAGCTGTTTTTT	CASSVDLAGAKNTGELFF
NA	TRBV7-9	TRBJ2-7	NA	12	TGTGCCAGCAGCTTAGAACAGTCCGAGCAGTACTTC	CASSLEQSEQYF
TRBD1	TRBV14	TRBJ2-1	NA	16	TGTGCCAGCAGCCAAGCTCCCCTATCAGGGGGCCTTGAGCAGTTCTTC	CASSQAPLSGGLEQFF
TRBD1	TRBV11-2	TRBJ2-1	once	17	TGTGCCAGCAGCTCGAAACCCGGGACAGGGGTTTACAATGAGCAGTTCTTC	CASSSKPGTGVYNEQFF
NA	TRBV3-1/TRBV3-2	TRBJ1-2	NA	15	TGTGCCAGCAGCCACCCCCGGGGGGGCGTCTATGGCTACACCTTC	CASSHPRGGVYGYTF
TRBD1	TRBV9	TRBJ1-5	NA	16	TGTGCCAGCAGCCCGACGACAGGGGGTATCAATCAGCCCCAGCATTTT	CASSPTTGGINQPQHF
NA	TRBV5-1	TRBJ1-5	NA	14	TGCGCCAGCAGCTTGAGCGGGGACAATCAGCCCCAGCATTTT	CASSLSGDNQPQHF
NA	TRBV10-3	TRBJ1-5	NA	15	TGTGCCATCAGTGACGCAGGGGTGAGCAATCAGCCCCAGCATTTT	CAISDAGVSNQPQHF
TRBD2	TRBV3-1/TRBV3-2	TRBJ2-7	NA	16	TGTGCCAGCAGCACCCGACTAGCGGGGGTAGTGGGGGAGCAGTACTTC	CASSTRLAGVVGEQYF
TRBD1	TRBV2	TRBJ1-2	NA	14	TGTGCCAGCAGTGGAGCAGGGGGCTCCTATGGCTACACCTTC	CASSGAGGSYGYTF
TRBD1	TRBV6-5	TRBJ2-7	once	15	TGTGCCAGCAAACTACAGGGGGGCGTAACCTACGAGCAGTACTTC	CASKLQGGVTYEQYF
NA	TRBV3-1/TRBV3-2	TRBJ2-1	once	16	TGTGCCAGCAGCCAAGAGTGGCGCAGGGTAAATCTTGAGCAGTTCTTC	CASSQEWRRVNLEQFF
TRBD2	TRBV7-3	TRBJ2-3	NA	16	TGTGCCAGCAGCTACGGGACTAGCGGGGGCACAGATACGCAGTATTTT	CASSYGTSGGTDTQYF
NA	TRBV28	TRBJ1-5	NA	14	TGTGCCAGCAGTTTCGAGAGGGCCAATCAGCCCCAGCATTTT	CASSFERANQPQHF
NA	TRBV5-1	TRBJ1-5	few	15	TGCGCCAGCAGCCCATCCACAGGGTTGCATCAGCCCCAGCATTTT	CASSPSTGLHQPQHF
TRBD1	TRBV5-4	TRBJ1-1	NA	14	TGTGCCAGCAGCGAGGCGACAGGGCGGACTGAAGCTTTCTTT	CASSEATGRTEAFF